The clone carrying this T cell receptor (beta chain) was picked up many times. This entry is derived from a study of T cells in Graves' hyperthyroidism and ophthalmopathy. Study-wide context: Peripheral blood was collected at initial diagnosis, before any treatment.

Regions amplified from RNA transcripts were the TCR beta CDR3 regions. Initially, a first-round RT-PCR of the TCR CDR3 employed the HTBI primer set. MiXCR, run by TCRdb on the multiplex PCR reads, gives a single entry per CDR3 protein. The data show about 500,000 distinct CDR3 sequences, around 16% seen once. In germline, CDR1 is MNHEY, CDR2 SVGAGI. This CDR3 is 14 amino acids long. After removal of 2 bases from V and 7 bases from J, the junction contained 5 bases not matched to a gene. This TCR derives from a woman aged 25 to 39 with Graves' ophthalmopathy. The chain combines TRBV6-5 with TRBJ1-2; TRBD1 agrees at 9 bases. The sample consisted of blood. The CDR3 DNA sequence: TGTGCCAGCAGTTACGGGACAGGGAGTGGTGGCTACACCTTC. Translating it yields CASSYGTGSGGYTF.